The 27 T cell receptor beta chains given below trace back to one sample, sequenced in a study of blood T cell repertoires in COVID-19. Profiled with immunoSEQ multiplex PCR; TCRdb holds only in-frame clones, not every one. Among 350,000 or so clones listed, about nine tenths were seen once. The sequenced sample consisted of peripheral blood. The receptors shown here come from a woman aged 60-75 years with COVID-19, enrolled during active disease.

Concerning this clone: Within the sample, other DNA sequences also encode this same CDR3. The V and J genes are TRBV12-3 or TRBV12-4 and TRBJ1-1; D is uncertain. The V end lost 2 bases, the J end lost 2 bases, and 3 bases lay between the germline ends. The CDR3 totals 12 residues. CDR3 sequence (DNA): TGTGCCAGCAGTTTAACTAACACTGAAGCTTTCTTT. As protein: CASSLTNTEAFF.

In DNA form, the CDR3 reads TGTGCCAGCAGTTTCGGACACATGAACACTGAAGCTTTCTTT. It translates to CASSFGHMNTEAFF. The chain is built from TRBV27 and TRBJ1-1; possible D gene TRBD1, 5 bases. Germline CDR1 and CDR2: MNHEY and SMNVEV (reference sequence). V was shortened by 3 bases and J by 0 bases, with 8 bases between the two germline ends. This CDR3 comprises 14 residues.

This rearrangement joins TRBV28 to TRBJ2-2; D perhaps matches TRBD1 (6 bases). This CDR3 has 14 amino acids. From germline, CDR1 is MDHEN and CDR2 SYDVKM. V was pared by 3 bases and J by 3 bases, with 8 bases between. The CDR3 spells CASSLYRDTGELFF. The CDR3 DNA follows: TGTGCCAGCAGTTTGTACAGGGACACCGGGGAGCTGTTTTTT.

As DNA, the CDR3 is TGTGCCAGCAGTCCGCACCCCGGGAGATACCCAGACTATGGCTACACCTTC. Protein product: CASSPHPGRYPDYGYTF. The chain links TRBV28 to TRBJ1-2; D is uncertain. CDR3 length: 17 amino acids. V shed 5 bases and J shed 3 bases, with 22 bases lying between them. The V gene's germline CDR1 is MDHEN and CDR2 SYDVKM.

DNA of the CDR3: TGTGCCACCAGATCAAGACAGGGTGGCACTGAAGCTTTCTTT. It codes for CATRSRQGGTEAFF. This rearrangement joins TRBV24-1 to TRBJ1-1, with 7 bases fitting TRBD1. With 7 bases clipped from V and 4 bases from J, the junction kept 8 bases outside the gene matches. The CDR3 consists of 14 residues. CDR1 and CDR2 from the germline V gene are KGHDR and SFDVKD.

This chain joins TRBV28 and TRBJ1-6; the D is unclear. The germline V and J ends were trimmed by 2 bases and 9 bases, with 14 bases remaining between them. CDR3 size: 15 residues. From germline, CDR1 is MDHEN and CDR2 SYDVKM. The chain's CDR3 is CASSLVVAGFSPLHF. The CDR3 DNA follows: TGTGCCAGCAGTTTAGTGGTGGCAGGATTTTCACCCCTCCACTTT.

This clone was counted ten times or more. This rearrangement joins TRBV11-2 to TRBJ2-1; D gene ambiguous. CDR1 and CDR2 from the germline V gene are SGHAT and FQNNGV. Trimming took 5 bases from V and 7 from J, leaving 21 bases between them. This CDR3 spans 16 amino acids. This chain's CDR3 is CASSAGLSRLQNEQFF. The CDR3 nucleotides read TGTGCCAGCAGCGCCGGCCTGTCCAGGTTACAAAATGAGCAGTTCTTC.

The chain uses TRBV2 and TRBJ2-7, with D perhaps matching TRBD1 (7 bases). This CDR3 contains 14 residues. Germline lookup yields CDR1 SNHLY and CDR2 FYNNEI. V was pared by 7 bases and J by 1 base, with 14 bases between. The DNA of the CDR3 is TGTGCCAGCATCACGACAGGGACTTCCTACGAGCAGTACTTC. Translated: CASITTGTSYEQYF.

The chain combines TRBV15 with TRBJ2-3, with no clear D. The CDR3 is 15 residues long. Trimming removed 0 bases at V and 6 bases at J, with 13 bases between. The germline gives CDR1 LNHNV, CDR2 YYDKDF (reference sequence). The CDR3 region is CATSRDGDTRDTQYF. The CDR3 DNA reads TGTGCCACCAGCAGAGATGGTGACACCCGGGATACGCAGTATTTT.

This clone occurred a few times. The rearrangement uses TRBV10-3 and TRBJ1-2; weak D call: TRBD1 (5 bases). V dropped 2 bases and J dropped 3 bases, with 16 bases sitting between them. The CDR3 has 16 amino acids. Germline V CDR1 and CDR2: ENHRY, SYGVKD. The CDR3 bases are TGTGCCATCAGTGAGCCTGGACACCAAGGAGACTATGGCTACACCTTC. Encoded protein: CAISEPGHQGDYGYTF.

The J gene is TRBJ2-3, the V gene TRBV28; the D gene is possibly TRBD1 (5 bases). The CDR3 spans 14 residues. Germline-derived CDR1 and CDR2 are MDHEN and SYDVKM. V lost 2 bases and J 4 bases, leaving 10 bases between the germline ends. CDR3 sequence: CASSLQGSADTQYF. The CDR3 coding sequence is TGTGCCAGCAGTTTACAGGGTTCAGCAGATACGCAGTATTTT.

In nucleotides, the CDR3 is TGTGCCATCAGTGACGGTCCAGGTTCTAACTATGGCTACACCTTC. This codes for CAISDGPGSNYGYTF. The rearrangement links TRBV10-3 to TRBJ1-2; no reliable D call. This CDR3 comprises 15 residues. Per the germline V gene, CDR1 is ENHRY and CDR2 is SYGVKD. V was cut by 3 bases and J by 0 bases, with 11 bases left in between.

The chain recombines TRBV19 with TRBJ2-3, with D perhaps matching TRBD2 (7 bases). The germline gives CDR1 LNHDA, CDR2 SQIVND (reference sequence). This CDR3 spans 14 amino acids. Trimming shortened V by 7 bases and J by 3 bases, and 14 bases separated the two germline ends. The CDR3 protein is CASNPGGRTDTQYF. CDR3 sequence (DNA): TGTGCCAGTAACCCGGGGGGCCGGACAGATACGCAGTATTTT.

With respect to this clone: The junction departs from germline at one end; a sequencing error may be responsible. The chain links TRBV14 to TRBJ2-3, with D possibly matching TRBD1 (6 bases). Germline loops: CDR1 SGHDN, CDR2 FVKESK. The CDR3 consists of 14 residues. In DNA form, the CDR3 reads TGTGCCAGCAGACAAGCAGGGGCCGCAGATACGCAGTATTTT. Translating gives CASRQAGAADTQYF. Full variable domain (outside the CDR3, taken from reference TRBV14 and TRBJ2-3): EAGVTQFPSHSVIEKGQTVTLRCDPISGHDNLYWYRRVMGKEIKFLLHFVKESKQDESGMPNNRFLAERTGGTYSTLKVQPAELEDSGVYFCASRQAGAADTQYFGPGTRLTVL.

The J gene is TRBJ1-3, the V gene TRBV28; 7 bases align to TRBD1. This CDR3 is 16 amino acids long. With 3 bases clipped from V and 0 bases from J, the junction kept 5 bases outside the gene matches. The germline V gene has CDR1 MDHEN and CDR2 SYDVKM. Written as DNA, the CDR3 is TGTGCCAGCAGTTTGGCTGGGACAGCCTCTGGAAACACCATATATTTT. This translates into CASSLAGTASGNTIYF.

The chain combines TRBV7-3 with TRBJ2-7, with TRBD2 as a possible D gene (6 bases). Trimming shortened V by 4 bases and J by 6 bases, and 19 bases separated the two germline ends. The CDR3 is 15 residues long. CDR1 and CDR2 (germline): SGHTA, FQGTGA. The CDR3 DNA sequence: TGTGCCAGCAGCTCATACTCTGCGGGGAGTGGCGAGCAGTACTTC. Translated: CASSSYSAGSGEQYF.

The J gene is TRBJ1-6, the V gene TRBV6-1; 10 bases are shared with TRBD1. Per germline, CDR1 MNHNS and CDR2 SASEGT. The CDR3 runs to 16 residues. V lost 0 bases and J lost 8; bases outside the gene matches: 4. The CDR3 here is CASSEAGQGRYSPLHF. CDR3 bases: TGTGCCAGCAGTGAAGCGGGACAGGGGCGGTATTCACCCCTCCACTTT.

The chain recombines TRBV19 with TRBJ1-5; D is unresolved. V lost 3 bases to trimming and J lost 0 bases, with 6 bases between them. This CDR3 has 14 amino acids. Germline V gives CDR1 LNHDA, CDR2 SQIVND (reference sequence). CDR3 loop: CASSISSSNQPQHF. The CDR3 DNA reads TGTGCCAGTAGTATCTCTTCTAGCAATCAGCCCCAGCATTTT.

The genes are TRBV7-8 and TRBJ2-6, with 12 bases matching TRBD1. The CDR3 spans 18 residues. Looked up from germline, CDR1 is SGHVS and CDR2 is FQNEAQ. V lost 1 base, J lost 0 bases, and 1 base stayed unmatched. CDR3 region: CASSLGDRGLSGANVLTF. The CDR3 DNA sequence: TGTGCCAGCAGCTTAGGGGACAGGGGGCTCTCTGGGGCCAACGTCCTGACTTTC.

This rearrangement joins TRBV5-1 to TRBJ1-3; 9 positions agree with TRBD1. Unmatched junction bases numbered 8, after V lost 4 bases and J lost 0 bases. This CDR3 is 17 amino acids long. CDR1 is SGHRS and CDR2 is YFSETQ in the germline V gene. The CDR3: CASSDMDRGLSGNTIYF. For the CDR3, the DNA is TGCGCCAGCAGCGATATGGACAGGGGCCTCTCTGGAAACACCATATATTTT.

The sample holds a few counts of this clone. This chain links TRBV19 with TRBJ1-6; 9 bases match TRBD1. Trimming took 4 bases from V and 7 from J; bases not matched to a gene: 2. Germline V gene sequence: CDR1 LNHDA, CDR2 SQIVND (reference sequence). The CDR3 loop spans 14 amino acids. The CDR3: CASSTTGGNSPLHF. CDR3 sequence (DNA): TGTGCCAGTAGTACGACAGGGGGAAATTCACCCCTCCACTTT.

This chain joins TRBV7-9 and TRBJ1-5; 8 positions agree with TRBD1. Germline V gene lookup returns CDR1 SEHNR and CDR2 FQNEAQ (reference sequence). V dropped 4 bases and J dropped 4; count of bases not matched to a gene: 0. The CDR3 is 13 residues long. CDR3: CASSWTGNQPQHF. CDR3 sequence (DNA): TGTGCCAGCAGCTGGACAGGGAATCAGCCCCAGCATTTT.

This clone was found a few times. V usage is TRBV7-9 and J usage is TRBJ1-2, with D hard to call. Trimming left V 7 bases short and J 4 bases short, with 19 bases between. Looked up from germline, CDR1 is SEHNR and CDR2 is FQNEAQ (reference sequence). CDR3 length: 15 residues. CDR3 coding DNA: TGTGCCAGCACCGACGTTACGGGAATCCCCTATGGCTACACCTTC. Translated: CASTDVTGIPYGYTF. Full variable domain (rest looked up from reference TRBV7-9 and TRBJ1-2): DTGVSQNPRHKITKRGQNVTFRCDPISEHNRLYWYRQTLGQGPEFLTYFQNEAQLEKSRLLSDRFSAERPKGSFSTLEIQRTEQGDSAMYLCASTDVTGIPYGYTFGSGTRLTVV.

V is TRBV3-1 (or the pseudogene TRBV3-2) and J is TRBJ1-2; D unresolved. CDR1 LGHDT and CDR2 YNNKEL come from the germline V gene (reference sequence). V lost 1 base to trimming and J lost 8 bases, with 11 bases between them. The CDR3 is made up of 13 amino acids. This CDR3 reads CASSQVEREGYTF. The DNA for the CDR3 is TGTGCCAGCAGCCAAGTGGAGAGGGAGGGCTACACCTTC.

V is TRBV6-4 and J is TRBJ2-2, with TRBD1 identical over 7 bases. Trimming at V came to 0 bases and at J to 4 bases, leaving 5 bases not matched to a gene. This CDR3 is 16 amino acids long. The germline V gene encodes CDR1 MRHNA and CDR2 SNTAGT. CDR3 protein: CASSDSSAGGTGELFF. The DNA for the CDR3 is TGTGCCAGCAGTGACTCGAGCGCAGGGGGCACCGGGGAGCTGTTTTTT.

The rearrangement links TRBV28 to TRBJ2-3, with 9 bases identical to TRBD2. CDR1 and CDR2 from the germline V gene are MDHEN and SYDVKM. The V gene end was trimmed by 5 bases and the J gene end by 6 bases; junction bases not matched to a gene: 6. CDR3 length: 14 residues. CDR3 sequence (DNA): TGTGCCAGCAGTCGTAGCGGGGGCTTTGATACGCAGTATTTT. This translates into CASSRSGGFDTQYF.

The rearrangement links TRBV2 to TRBJ1-2; D gene uncertain. The CDR3 extends over 14 amino acids. Germline V gene data show CDR1 as SNHLY and CDR2 as FYNNEI. Trimming pared 7 bases from V and 7 bases from J, leaving 19 bases between. This CDR3 reads CASNTLRFMGGYTF. CDR3 sequence (DNA): TGTGCCAGCAATACACTGAGGTTTATGGGTGGCTACACCTTC.